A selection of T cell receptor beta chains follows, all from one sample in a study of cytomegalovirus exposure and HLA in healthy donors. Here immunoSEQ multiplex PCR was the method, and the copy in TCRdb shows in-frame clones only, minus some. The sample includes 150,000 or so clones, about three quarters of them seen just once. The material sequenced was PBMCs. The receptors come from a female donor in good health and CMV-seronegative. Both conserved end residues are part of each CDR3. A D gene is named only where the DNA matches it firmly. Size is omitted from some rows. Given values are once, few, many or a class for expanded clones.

DNA: TGTGCCAGCAGTGAAGGACAGGGAGGATACAATGAGCAGTTCTTC; CDR3: CASSEGQGGYNEQFF; size: -; length: 15; D: -; J: TRBJ2-1; V: TRBV2
DNA: TGCAGCGTTGGACCGAGACAGGGTGAAGCTTTCTTT; CDR3: CSVGPRQGEAFF; size: few; length: 12; D: TRBD1; J: TRBJ1-1; V: TRBV29-1
DNA: TGTGCCAGCAAGGCTAGCGCTGCAGATACGCAGTATTTT; CDR3: CASKASAADTQYF; size: -; length: 13; D: -; J: TRBJ2-3; V: TRBV2
DNA: TGCGCCAGCAGCCCACGCGGGGACAGGGGGACCGGGGAGCTGTTTTTT; CDR3: CASSPRGDRGTGELFF; size: once; length: 16; D: TRBD1; J: TRBJ2-2; V: TRBV5-1
DNA: TGTGCCAGCATGCCGGGTTCCCCCTACGAGCAGTACTTC; CDR3: CASMPGSPYEQYF; size: once; length: 13; D: -; J: TRBJ2-7; V: TRBV28
DNA: TGTGCCAGCAGCTTGTTTATGGGGAGGATCACTGAAGCTTTCTTT; CDR3: CASSLFMGRITEAFF; size: -; length: 15; D: -; J: TRBJ1-1; V: TRBV11-1
DNA: TGTGCCAGCAGCCCCCACGGGGGGGCGGCCGGGGAGCTGTTTTTT; CDR3: CASSPHGGAAGELFF; size: -; length: 15; D: TRBD2; J: TRBJ2-2; V: TRBV6-6
DNA: TGTGCCAGCAGTTACATGGCAGGGTCGGTTGAAGCTTTCTTT; CDR3: CASSYMAGSVEAFF; size: few; length: 14; D: -; J: TRBJ1-1; V: TRBV6-5
DNA: TGCGCCAGCCTAGGCCGGGACAACAAAACAGACTATGGCTACACCTTC; CDR3: CASLGRDNKTDYGYTF; size: -; length: 16; D: -; J: TRBJ1-2; V: TRBV10-2
DNA: TGTGCCAGCAGTCAACAGGGGGCTGGGGCCAACGTCCTGACTTTC; CDR3: CASSQQGAGANVLTF; size: -; length: 15; D: TRBD1; J: TRBJ2-6; V: TRBV9
DNA: TGCAGCGTTCGGACAGGGGGGACCGGGGAGCTGTTTTTT; CDR3: CSVRTGGTGELFF; size: -; length: 13; D: TRBD1; J: TRBJ2-2; V: TRBV29-1
DNA: TGTGCCAGCAGCTTAGGGTTGGGTAGCGGGGGTTCGAGGTCCTACGAGCAGTACTTC; CDR3: CASSLGLGSGGSRSYEQYF; size: -; length: 19; D: TRBD2; J: TRBJ2-7; V: TRBV7-9
DNA: TGTGCCAGCGCCCGGGCTTCGGGATCACCCCTCCACTTT; CDR3: CASARASGSPLHF; size: -; length: 13; D: -; J: TRBJ1-6; V: TRBV6-6
DNA: TGTGCCAGCAGCTTAGTGACAGGGGTGGAGACCCAGTACTTC; CDR3: CASSLVTGVETQYF; size: -; length: 14; D: TRBD1; J: TRBJ2-5; V: TRBV7-9
DNA: TGTGCCAGCAGCTCCCAGCCGGGGGACAATGAGCAGTTCTTC; CDR3: CASSSQPGDNEQFF; size: -; length: 14; D: -; J: TRBJ2-1; V: TRBV21-1
DNA: TGCGCCAGCAGTCACCGGACAGTCTATGGCTACACCTTC; CDR3: CASSHRTVYGYTF; size: once; length: 13; D: -; J: TRBJ1-2; V: TRBV23-1
DNA: TGTGCCAGCAGTTTTAAGCGGGGGGCCCAAGAGACCCAGTACTTC; CDR3: CASSFKRGAQETQYF; size: -; length: 15; D: TRBD2; J: TRBJ2-5; V: TRBV6-5
DNA: TGTGCCAGCAGCCTGACATGGGCTTATGAAGCTTTCTTT; CDR3: CASSLTWAYEAFF; size: -; length: 13; D: -; J: TRBJ1-1; V: TRBV6-1
DNA: TGTGCCAGCAGCTGGGGGGTACGGAACACCGGGGAGCTGTTTTTT; CDR3: CASSWGVRNTGELFF; size: few; length: 15; D: -; J: TRBJ2-2; V: TRBV5-6
DNA: TGTGCCAGCAGCTTAGGGGCCGGGACAGGGAAAGGCAATGAGCAGTTCTTC; CDR3: CASSLGAGTGKGNEQFF; size: -; length: 17; D: TRBD1; J: TRBJ2-1; V: TRBV7-9
DNA: TGTGCCACCAGCCCCCGTGGGGGGGGTGACTACACCTTC; CDR3: CATSPRGGGDYTF; size: once; length: 13; D: -; J: TRBJ1-2; V: TRBV15
DNA: TGCGCCAGCAGCCAAGATGTGACTAGCGGGAAAGGATGGGCTTTCTTC; CDR3: CASSQDVTSGKGWAFF; size: -; length: 16; D: TRBD2; J: TRBJ2-7; V: TRBV4-1